Included here is one TCR beta chain sequence, with context. The data are from a study of blood T cell repertoires in COVID-19. Study information: The analysed material was cDNA or gDNA that came from T cells, B-cell-depleted T cells, or PBMCs.

Original analysis: Quantification of nucleated cells was approximated via reference gene primer amplification. Sequencing used immunoSEQ multiplex PCR; TCRdb keeps in-frame clones, though not all of them. V, J and clone size are those of that table, while D and trimming were read from the DNA. Of about 380,000 clones detected, nearly 90% appear once; the ten largest clones hold approximately 6.2%. Trimming shortened V by 5 bases and J by 0 bases, and 14 bases separated the two germline ends. The CDR3 sequence is 15 residues long. Germline values: CDR1 SGHTA, CDR2 FQGNSA. The J gene is TRBJ2-7, the V gene TRBV7-2; a possible D gene is TRBD1 (6 bases). This clonotype originated in a man younger than 30 with active or convalescent COVID-19. Specimen: peripheral blood. This chain's CDR3 is CASSPSTGPSYEQYF. Here the CDR3 DNA reads TGTGCCAGCAGCCCTTCGACAGGTCCCTCCTACGAGCAGTACTTC.